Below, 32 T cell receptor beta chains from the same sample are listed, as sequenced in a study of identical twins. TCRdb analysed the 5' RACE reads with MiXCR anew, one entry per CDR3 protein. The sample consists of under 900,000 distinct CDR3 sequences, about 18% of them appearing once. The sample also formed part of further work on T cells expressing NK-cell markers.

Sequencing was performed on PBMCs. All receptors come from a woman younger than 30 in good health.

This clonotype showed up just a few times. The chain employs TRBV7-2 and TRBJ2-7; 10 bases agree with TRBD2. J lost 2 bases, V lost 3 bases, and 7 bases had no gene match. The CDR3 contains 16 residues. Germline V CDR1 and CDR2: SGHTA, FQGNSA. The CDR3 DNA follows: TGTGCCAGCAGCTTGCTGGGCGGACTAGCGGCCTACGAGCAGTACTTC. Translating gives CASSLLGGLAAYEQYF.

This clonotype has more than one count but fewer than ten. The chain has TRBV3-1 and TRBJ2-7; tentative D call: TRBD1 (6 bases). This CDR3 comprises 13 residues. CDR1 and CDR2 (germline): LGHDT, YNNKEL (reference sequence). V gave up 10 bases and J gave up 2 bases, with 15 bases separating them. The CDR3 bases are TGTGCCACCGAGGGGGACGCAGCCTACGAGCAGTACTTC. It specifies CATEGDAAYEQYF.

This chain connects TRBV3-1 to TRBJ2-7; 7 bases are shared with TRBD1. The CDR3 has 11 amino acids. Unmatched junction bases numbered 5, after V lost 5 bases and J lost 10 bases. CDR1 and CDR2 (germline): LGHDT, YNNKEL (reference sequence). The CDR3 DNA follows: TGTGCCAGCAGCGAAGGGGGCTATCAGTACTTC. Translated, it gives CASSEGGYQYF.

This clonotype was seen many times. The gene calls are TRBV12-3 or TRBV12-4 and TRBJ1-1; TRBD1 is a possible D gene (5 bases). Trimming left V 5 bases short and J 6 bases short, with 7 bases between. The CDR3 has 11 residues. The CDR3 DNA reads TGTGCCAGCAGTCAGGGCCCTGAAGCTTTCTTT. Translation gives CASSQGPEAFF.

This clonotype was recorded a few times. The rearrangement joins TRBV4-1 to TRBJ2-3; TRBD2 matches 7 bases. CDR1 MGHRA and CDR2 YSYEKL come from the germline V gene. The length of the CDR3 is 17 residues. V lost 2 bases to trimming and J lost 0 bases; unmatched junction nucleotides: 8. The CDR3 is CASSQLGGTASTDTQYF. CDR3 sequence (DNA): TGCGCCAGCAGCCAATTGGGGGGGACGGCTAGCACAGATACGCAGTATTTT.

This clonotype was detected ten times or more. The CDR3 bases are TGTGCCAGCAGTCCAGGTCCCGAGCAGTACTTC. Protein: CASSPGPEQYF. The V and J genes are TRBV7-2 and TRBJ2-7; D remains ambiguous. This CDR3 has 11 residues. Trimming took off 6 bases at V and 6 bases at J, with 9 bases between the two ends. Germline CDR1 is SGHTA and CDR2 is FQGNSA.

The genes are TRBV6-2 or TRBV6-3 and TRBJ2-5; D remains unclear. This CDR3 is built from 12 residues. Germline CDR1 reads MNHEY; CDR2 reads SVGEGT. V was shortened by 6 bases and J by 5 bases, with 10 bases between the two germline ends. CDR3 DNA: TGTGCCAGCAGCCAGGTTCCGGAGACCCAGTACTTC. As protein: CASSQVPETQYF.

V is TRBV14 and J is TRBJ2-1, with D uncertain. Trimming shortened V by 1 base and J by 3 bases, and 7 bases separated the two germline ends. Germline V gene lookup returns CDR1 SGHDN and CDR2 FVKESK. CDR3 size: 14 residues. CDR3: CASSQASFYNEQFF. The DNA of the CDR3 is TGTGCCAGCAGCCAAGCCAGCTTCTACAATGAGCAGTTCTTC.

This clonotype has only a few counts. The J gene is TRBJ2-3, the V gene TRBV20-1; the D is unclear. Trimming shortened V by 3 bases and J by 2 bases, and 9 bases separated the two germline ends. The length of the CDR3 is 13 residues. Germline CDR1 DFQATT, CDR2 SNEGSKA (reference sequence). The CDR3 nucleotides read TGCAGTGCTAGGGCTTTACACACAGATACGCAGTATTTT. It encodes CSARALHTDTQYF.

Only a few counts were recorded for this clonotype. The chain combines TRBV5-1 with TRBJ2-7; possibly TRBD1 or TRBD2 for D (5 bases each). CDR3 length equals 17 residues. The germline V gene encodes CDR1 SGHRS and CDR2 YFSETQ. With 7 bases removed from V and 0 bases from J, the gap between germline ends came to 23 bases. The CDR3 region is CASPKRRTGTHSYEQYF. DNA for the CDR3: TGCGCCAGCCCCAAGAGGCGAACCGGGACCCACTCCTACGAGCAGTACTTC.

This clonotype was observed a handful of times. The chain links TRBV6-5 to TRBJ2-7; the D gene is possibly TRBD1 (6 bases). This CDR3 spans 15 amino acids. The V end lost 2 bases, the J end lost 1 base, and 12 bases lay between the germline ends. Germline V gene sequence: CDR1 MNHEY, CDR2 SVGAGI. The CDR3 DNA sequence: TGTGCCAGCAGTTACGAGTCAGGGGCTTCCTACGAGCAGTACTTC. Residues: CASSYESGASYEQYF.

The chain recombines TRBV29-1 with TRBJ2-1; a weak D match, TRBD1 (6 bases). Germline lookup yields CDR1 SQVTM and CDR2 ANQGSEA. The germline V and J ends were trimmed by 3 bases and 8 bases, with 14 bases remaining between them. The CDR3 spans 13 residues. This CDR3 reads CSVDRVGGDEQFF. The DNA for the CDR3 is TGCAGCGTTGATCGGGTAGGGGGTGATGAGCAGTTCTTC.

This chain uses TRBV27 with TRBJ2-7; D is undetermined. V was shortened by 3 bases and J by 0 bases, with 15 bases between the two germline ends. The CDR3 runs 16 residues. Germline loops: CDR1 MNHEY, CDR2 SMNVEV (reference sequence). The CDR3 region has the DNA TGTGCCAGCAGTTTTCTATCCCCTATCCTCTCCTACGAGCAGTACTTC. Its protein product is CASSFLSPILSYEQYF.

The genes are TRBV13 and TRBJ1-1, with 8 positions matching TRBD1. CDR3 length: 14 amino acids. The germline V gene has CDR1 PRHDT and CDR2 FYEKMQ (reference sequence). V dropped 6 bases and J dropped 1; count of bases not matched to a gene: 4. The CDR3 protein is CASSQGAGNTEAFF. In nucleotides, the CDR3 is TGTGCCAGCAGTCAGGGGGCGGGGAACACTGAAGCTTTCTTT. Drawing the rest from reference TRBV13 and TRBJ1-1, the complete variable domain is AAGVIQSPRHLIKEKRETATLKCYPIPRHDTVYWYQQGPGQDPQFLISFYEKMQSDKGSIPDRFSAQQFSDYHSELNMSSLELGDSALYFCASSQGAGNTEAFFGQGTRLTVV.

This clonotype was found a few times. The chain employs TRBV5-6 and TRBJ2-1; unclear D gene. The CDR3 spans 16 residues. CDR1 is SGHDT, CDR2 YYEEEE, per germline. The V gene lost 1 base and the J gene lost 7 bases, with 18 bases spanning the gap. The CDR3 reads CASSLRSGQRRNEQFF. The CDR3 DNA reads TGTGCCAGCAGCTTGAGGTCGGGCCAACGCAGGAATGAGCAGTTCTTC.

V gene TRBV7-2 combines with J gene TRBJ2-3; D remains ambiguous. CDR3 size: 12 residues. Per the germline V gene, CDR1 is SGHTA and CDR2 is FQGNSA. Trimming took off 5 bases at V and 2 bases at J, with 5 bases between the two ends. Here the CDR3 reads CASSETTDTQYF. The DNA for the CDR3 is TGTGCCAGCAGCGAAACCACAGATACGCAGTATTTT. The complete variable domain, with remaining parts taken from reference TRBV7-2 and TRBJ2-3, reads GAGVSQSPSNKVTEKGKDVELRCDPISGHTALYWYRQSLGQGLEFLIYFQGNSAPDKSGLPSDRFSAERTGGSVSTLTIQRTQQEDSAVYLCASSETTDTQYFGPGTRLTVL.

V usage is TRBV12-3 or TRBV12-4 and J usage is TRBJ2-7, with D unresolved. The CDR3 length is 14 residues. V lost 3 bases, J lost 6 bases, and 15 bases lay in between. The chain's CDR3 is CASSFGQKLSEQYF. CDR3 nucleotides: TGTGCCAGCAGTTTCGGGCAGAAGTTGAGCGAGCAGTACTTC.

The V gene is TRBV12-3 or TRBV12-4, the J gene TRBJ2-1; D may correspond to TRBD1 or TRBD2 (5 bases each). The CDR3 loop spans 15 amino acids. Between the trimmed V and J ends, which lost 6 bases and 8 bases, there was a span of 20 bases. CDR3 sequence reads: CASSRRDGPSDEQFF. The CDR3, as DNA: TGTGCCAGCAGCCGCCGGGACGGGCCTTCGGATGAGCAGTTCTTC.

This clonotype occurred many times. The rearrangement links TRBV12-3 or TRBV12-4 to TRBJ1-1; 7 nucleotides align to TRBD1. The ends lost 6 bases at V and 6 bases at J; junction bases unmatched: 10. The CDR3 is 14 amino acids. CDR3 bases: TGTGCCAGCAGCGAACAGGGGAGAGGCGCTGAAGCTTTCTTT. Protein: CASSEQGRGAEAFF.

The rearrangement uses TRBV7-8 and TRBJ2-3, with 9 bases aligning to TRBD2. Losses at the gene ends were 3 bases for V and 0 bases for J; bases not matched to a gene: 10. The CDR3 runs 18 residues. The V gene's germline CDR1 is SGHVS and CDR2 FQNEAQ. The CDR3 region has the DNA TGTGCCAGCAGCTTTCGGCTAGCGGGGCCTACTAGCACAGATACGCAGTATTTT. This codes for CASSFRLAGPTSTDTQYF.

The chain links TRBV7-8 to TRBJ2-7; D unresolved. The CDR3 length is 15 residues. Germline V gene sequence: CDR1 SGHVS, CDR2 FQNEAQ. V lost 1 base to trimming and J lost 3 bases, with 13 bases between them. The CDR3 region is CASSLVGYSDYEQYF. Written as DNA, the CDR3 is TGTGCCAGCAGCTTAGTCGGGTACTCGGACTACGAGCAGTACTTC.

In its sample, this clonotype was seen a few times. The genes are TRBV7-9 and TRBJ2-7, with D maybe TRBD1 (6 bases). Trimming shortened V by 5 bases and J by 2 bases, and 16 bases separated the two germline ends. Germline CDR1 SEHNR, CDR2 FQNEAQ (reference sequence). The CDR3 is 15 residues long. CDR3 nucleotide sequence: TGTGCCAGCAGCCGAATAGGGGGTGCTACCTACGAGCAGTACTTC. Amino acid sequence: CASSRIGGATYEQYF.

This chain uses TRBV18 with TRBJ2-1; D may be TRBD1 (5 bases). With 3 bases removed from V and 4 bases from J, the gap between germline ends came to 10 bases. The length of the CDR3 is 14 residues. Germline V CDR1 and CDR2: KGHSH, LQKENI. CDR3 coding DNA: TGTGCCAGCTCACCTCAGACAGCTTACAATGAGCAGTTCTTC. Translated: CASSPQTAYNEQFF.

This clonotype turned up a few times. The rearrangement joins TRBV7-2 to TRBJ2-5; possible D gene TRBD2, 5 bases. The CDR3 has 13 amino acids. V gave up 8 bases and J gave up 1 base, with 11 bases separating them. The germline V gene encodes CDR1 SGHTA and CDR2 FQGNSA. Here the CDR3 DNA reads TGTGCCAGCGCGACGGGGAGCCAAGAGACCCAGTACTTC. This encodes CASATGSQETQYF.

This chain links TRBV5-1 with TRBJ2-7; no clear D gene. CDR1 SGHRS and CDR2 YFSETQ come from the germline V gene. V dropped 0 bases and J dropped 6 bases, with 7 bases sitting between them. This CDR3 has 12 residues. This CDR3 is CASSLVSTEQYF. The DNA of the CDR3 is TGCGCCAGCAGCTTGGTTTCCACCGAGCAGTACTTC.

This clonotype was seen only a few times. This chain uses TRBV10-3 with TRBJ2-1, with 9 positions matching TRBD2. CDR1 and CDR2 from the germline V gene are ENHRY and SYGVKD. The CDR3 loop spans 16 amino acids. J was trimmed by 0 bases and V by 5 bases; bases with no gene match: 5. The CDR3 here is CAISSTSGSSYNEQFF. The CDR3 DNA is TGTGCCATCAGTTCCACTAGCGGGTCCTCCTACAATGAGCAGTTCTTC.

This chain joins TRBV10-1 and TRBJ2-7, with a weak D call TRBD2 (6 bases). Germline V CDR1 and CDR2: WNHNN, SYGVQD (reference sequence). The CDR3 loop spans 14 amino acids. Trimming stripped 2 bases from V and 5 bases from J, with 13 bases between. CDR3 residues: CASSESPGVDEQYF. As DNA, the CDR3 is TGCGCCAGCAGTGAGAGCCCGGGAGTGGACGAGCAGTACTTC.

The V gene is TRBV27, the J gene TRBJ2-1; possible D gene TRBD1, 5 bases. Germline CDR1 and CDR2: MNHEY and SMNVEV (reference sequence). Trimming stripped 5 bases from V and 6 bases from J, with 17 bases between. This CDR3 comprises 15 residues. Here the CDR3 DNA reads TGTGCCAGCAGTCCCAGGGTAACGGTGGGCAATGAGCAGTTCTTC. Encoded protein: CASSPRVTVGNEQFF.

The CDR3 region is CASSSNGASYEQYF. CDR3 DNA sequence: TGTGCCAGCAGCTCCAATGGGGCTAGCTACGAGCAGTACTTC. The V and J genes are TRBV9 and TRBJ2-7; D is perhaps TRBD1 (5 bases). V was clipped by 4 bases and J by 3 bases, with 14 bases between them. Germline V gene lookup returns CDR1 SGDLS and CDR2 YYNGEE. The CDR3 has 14 residues.

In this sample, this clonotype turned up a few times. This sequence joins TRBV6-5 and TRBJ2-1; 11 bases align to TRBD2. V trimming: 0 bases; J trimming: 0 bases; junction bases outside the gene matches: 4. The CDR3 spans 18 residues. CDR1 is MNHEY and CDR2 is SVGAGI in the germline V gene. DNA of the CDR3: TGTGCCAGCAGTTACTCGAGGCTAGCGGGGGGCTCCTACAATGAGCAGTTCTTC. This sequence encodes CASSYSRLAGGSYNEQFF.

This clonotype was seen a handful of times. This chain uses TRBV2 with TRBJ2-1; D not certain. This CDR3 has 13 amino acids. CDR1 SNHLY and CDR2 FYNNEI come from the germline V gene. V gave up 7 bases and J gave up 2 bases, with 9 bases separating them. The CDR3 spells CASNSNTYNEQFF. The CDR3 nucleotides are TGTGCCAGCAACAGCAATACCTACAATGAGCAGTTCTTC.

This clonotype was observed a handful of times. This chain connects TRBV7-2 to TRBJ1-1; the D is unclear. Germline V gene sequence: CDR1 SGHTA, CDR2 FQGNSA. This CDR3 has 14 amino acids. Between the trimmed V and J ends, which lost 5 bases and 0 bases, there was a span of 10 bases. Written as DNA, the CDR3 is TGTGCCAGCAGCCAACAGATACTGAACACTGAAGCTTTCTTT. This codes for CASSQQILNTEAFF.